Detailed here is one TCR beta chain. Its matching antigen is unknown. Germline V gene lookup returns CDR1 SGHNT and CDR2 YYREEE (reference sequence). With V trimmed by 3 bases and J by 3 bases, 3 bases remained unmatched. The CDR3 is 13 amino acids. The data derive from a study of CD8+ T cells in alopecia areata. The study, taken as a whole, reports: Tofacitinib produced a significant decrease in scalp clonality and in expanded CD8+ clones among the top 100. For baseline CD8+ expansion, any link to response stays uncertain with one nonresponder.

The sequencing template was cDNA reverse transcribed from extracted RNA. Only in-frame clones appear in the TCRdb table, and some are missing; sequencing was by immunoSEQ multiplex PCR. The data hold 100,000 to 150,000 clones, with approximately 60% observed a single time. As to treatment: oral pan-JAK inhibitor, 5-10 mg twice daily. This TCR came from a human donor with alopecia areata. The input for sequencing was CD4+ T cells sorted from blood, taken at week 4, from a patient treated with tofacitinib. This rearrangement joins TRBV5-4 to TRBJ2-7, with 7 bases lining up with TRBD1. The CDR3 loop is CASSYTGVYEQYF. As DNA, the CDR3 is TGTGCCAGCAGCTATACAGGGGTCTACGAGCAGTACTTC.